A single sample is the source of the 24 T cell receptor beta chains below, sequenced in a study of T-cell reconstitution after alpha-beta-depleted transplantation in children. Preparation of the TCRbeta library was carried out with unique molecular identifiers. TCRdb called the PCR reads again in MiXCR, with one record for every CDR3 protein. The table has about 1,000,000 distinct CDR3 sequences, roughly 29% seen once; the top ten hold approximately 30%. The specimen was PBMCs, mostly from graft donor cells, collected 360 days after TCRalphabeta/CD19-depleted stem cell transplant. Every receptor here comes from a boy younger than two who had a stem cell transplant for SCID, so the T cells may come from the graft donor.

The V and J genes are TRBV29-1 and TRBJ2-1, with D uncertain. Trimming cost V 4 bases and J 9 bases, with 28 bases left between them. Germline values: CDR1 SQVTM, CDR2 ANQGSEA. This CDR3 is built from 17 residues. This CDR3 is CSVGMHFRAQGFREQFF. The DNA of the CDR3 is TGCAGCGTTGGCATGCACTTTAGAGCCCAAGGCTTCCGTGAGCAGTTCTTC.

This clonotype has ten or more counts. This chain uses TRBV7-2 with TRBJ1-5, with a possible D match to TRBD1 (5 bases). The germline V gene encodes CDR1 SGHTA and CDR2 FQGNSA. This CDR3 comprises 12 residues. V was clipped by 4 bases and J by 7 bases, with 8 bases between them. In DNA form, the CDR3 reads TGTGCCAGCAGCTGGGGGGGGCAGCCCCAGCATTTT. This encodes CASSWGGQPQHF. Combining the CDR3 with reference TRBV7-2 and TRBJ1-5 gives the whole variable domain GAGVSQSPSNKVTEKGKDVELRCDPISGHTALYWYRQSLGQGLEFLIYFQGNSAPDKSGLPSDRFSAERTGGSVSTLTIQRTQQEDSAVYLCASSWGGQPQHFGDGTRLSIL.

This clonotype appeared a few times. V is TRBV6-5 and J is TRBJ2-7, with D perhaps matching TRBD1 (5 bases). Per germline, CDR1 MNHEY and CDR2 SVGAGI. Deletions cut 2 bases from V and 1 base from J, with 9 bases between. CDR3 length: 14 residues. CDR3 residues: CASSYDSSSYEQYF. Here the CDR3 DNA reads TGTGCCAGCAGTTACGACAGTAGTTCCTACGAGCAGTACTTC.

The chain has TRBV5-5 and TRBJ2-3, with D unresolved. Deletions cut 1 base from V and 5 bases from J, with 11 bases between. Germline values: CDR1 SGHKS, CDR2 YYEKEE (reference sequence). This CDR3 spans 14 amino acids. CDR3 sequence: CASSLIPGEDTQYF. The CDR3 nucleotides read TGTGCCAGCAGCTTGATTCCCGGTGAAGATACGCAGTATTTT.

This clonotype occurred a few times. The chain links TRBV6-2 or TRBV6-3 to TRBJ2-7; TRBD1 agrees at 7 bases. V lost 6 bases and J lost 0; bases outside the gene matches: 11. This CDR3 is 16 amino acids long. Germline values: CDR1 MNHEY, CDR2 SVGEGT. CDR3 region: CASSSFGQASSYEQYF. CDR3 nucleotides: TGTGCCAGCAGCTCCTTCGGACAGGCGAGCTCCTACGAGCAGTACTTC.

This clonotype has a handful of counts. Relative to the germline gene, one junction end is altered; a read error may explain this. This chain links TRBV5-1 with TRBJ2-5; perhaps TRBD1 as D (6 bases). Germline CDR1 and CDR2: SGHRS and YFSETQ. The CDR3 sequence is 14 residues long. CDR3 in DNA: TGTGCCAGCTCACCAGGGACACCCCAAGAGACCCAGTACTTC. It is translated as CASSPGTPQETQYF.

This chain joins TRBV7-6 and TRBJ2-7, with 8 bases identical to TRBD2. Germline-derived CDR1 and CDR2 are SGHVS and FNYEAQ. V was pared by 4 bases and J by 6 bases, with 11 bases of the junction left unmatched. The CDR3 sequence is 15 residues long. CDR3 sequence: CASSSRTSPVTEQYF. For the CDR3, the DNA is TGTGCCAGCAGCTCGCGGACTAGCCCCGTTACCGAGCAGTACTTC.

J is TRBJ2-1 and V is TRBV29-1; TRBD2 aligns across 8 bases. V lost 1 base, J lost 5 bases, and 7 bases stayed unmatched. CDR1 is SQVTM, CDR2 ANQGSEA, per germline. The CDR3 totals 15 residues. The CDR3 spells CSVEAGLAGNNEQFF. As DNA, the CDR3 is TGCAGCGTTGAAGCCGGGTTAGCGGGGAACAATGAGCAGTTCTTC.

The table lists this clonotype with a few counts. V usage is TRBV29-1 and J usage is TRBJ2-7; 8 nucleotides line up with TRBD1. V gave up 6 bases and J gave up 6 bases; unmatched junction bases: 13. Germline assignment: CDR1 SQVTM and CDR2 ANQGSEA. The CDR3 is 14 amino acids. In DNA, the CDR3 is TGCAGCGTGGAAACGTTTAGGACAGGGCGCGAGCAGTACTTC. It yields the protein CSVETFRTGREQYF.

This clonotype appeared a few times. This chain connects TRBV7-2 to TRBJ2-7; the match to TRBD1 covers 7 bases. V was clipped by 1 base and J by 0 bases; unmatched bases: 3. CDR3 length: 15 amino acids. The germline V gene has CDR1 SGHTA and CDR2 FQGNSA. DNA for the CDR3: TGTGCCAGCAGCTTAGAGGACAGGAGCTCCTACGAGCAGTACTTC. This sequence encodes CASSLEDRSSYEQYF. Complete variable domain (other parts from reference TRBV7-2 and TRBJ2-7): GAGVSQSPSNKVTEKGKDVELRCDPISGHTALYWYRQSLGQGLEFLIYFQGNSAPDKSGLPSDRFSAERTGGSVSTLTIQRTQQEDSAVYLCASSLEDRSSYEQYFGPGTRLTVT.

The genes are TRBV7-2 and TRBJ2-7; D is possibly TRBD1 or TRBD2 (5 bases each). Germline CDR1 reads SGHTA; CDR2 reads FQGNSA. The CDR3 loop spans 14 amino acids. Trimming cost V 8 bases and J 1 base, with 15 bases left between them. CDR3 coding DNA: TGTGCCAGCGCCCAACGGGGCAGGTCCTACGAGCAGTACTTC. It translates to CASAQRGRSYEQYF.

CDR3 DNA sequence: TGTGCCAGCAGTTCCACGGCCAGGGGGACTGATGGCTACACCTTC. Translation: CASSSTARGTDGYTF. The chain is built from TRBV12-3 or TRBV12-4 and TRBJ1-2; TRBD1 agrees at 7 bases. There are 15 residues in the CDR3. The V segment lost 4 bases and the J segment 6 bases; nucleotides outside the gene matches: 11.

This clonotype was seen a handful of times. The V call is TRBV29-1, the J call TRBJ2-5; 7 positions agree with TRBD2. The V gene end was trimmed by 2 bases and the J gene end by 8 bases; junction bases not matched to a gene: 5. The CDR3 covers 12 residues. Per the germline V gene, CDR1 is SQVTM and CDR2 is ANQGSEA. Here the CDR3 DNA reads TGCAGCGTTGAAAAGGCGGGGGAAACCCAGTACTTC. Its translation: CSVEKAGETQYF.

The V and J genes are TRBV6-1 and TRBJ1-1; the D is unclear. Between the trimmed V and J ends, which lost 6 bases and 4 bases, there was a span of 12 bases. The CDR3 covers 13 residues. From germline, CDR1 is MNHNS and CDR2 SASEGT. The CDR3 is CASSPIVGTEAFF. The CDR3, as DNA: TGTGCCAGCAGCCCCATCGTGGGCACTGAAGCTTTCTTT.

This clonotype appeared many times. This sequence joins TRBV21-1 and TRBJ2-7. TRBV21-1 is designated a pseudogene. The CDR3 is 13 amino acids. The CDR3 protein is CASSKNSFYEQYF. CDR3 nucleotides: TGTGCCAGCAGCAAGAACTCCTTCTACGAGCAGTACTTC.

The chain carries TRBV12-3 or TRBV12-4 and TRBJ2-7; 15 bases agree with TRBD2. The CDR3 sequence is 15 residues long. The junction had 6 bases not matched to a gene; V was cut back by 5 bases and J by 7 bases. CDR3: CASSPPGLAGGEQYF. The CDR3 region has the DNA TGTGCCAGCAGTCCGCCGGGACTAGCGGGGGGTGAGCAGTACTTC.

The sample holds a few counts of this clonotype. V is TRBV6-5 and J is TRBJ1-1; a weak D match, TRBD1 (6 bases). The CDR3 loop spans 12 amino acids. The germline V gene has CDR1 MNHEY and CDR2 SVGAGI. Trimming left V 6 bases short and J 6 bases short, with 11 bases between. The CDR3 loop is CASRGYRAEAFF. The CDR3 DNA sequence: TGTGCCAGCAGGGGCTACAGGGCTGAAGCTTTCTTT.

There are a few counts of this clonotype. This rearrangement joins TRBV10-2 to TRBJ2-7; a weak D match, TRBD1 (6 bases). This CDR3 contains 13 residues. V lost 5 bases, J lost 5 bases, and 13 bases lay in between. Germline V gene sequence: CDR1 WSHSY, CDR2 SAAADI. The CDR3 coding sequence is TGCGCCAGCAGTCTACAGGGAACGGACGAGCAGTACTTC. It codes for CASSLQGTDEQYF.

The chain has TRBV7-2 and TRBJ2-3; TRBD2 agrees at 7 bases. Germline V gene lookup returns CDR1 SGHTA and CDR2 FQGNSA. CDR3 size: 12 residues. The ends lost 4 bases at V and 8 bases at J; junction bases unmatched: 3. The CDR3 nucleotides are TGTGCCAGCAGCTCCCAGCGGGGTACGCAGTATTTT. This sequence encodes CASSSQRGTQYF.

The rearrangement uses TRBV20-1 and TRBJ2-4, with D perhaps given as TRBD1 or TRBD2 (5 bases each). The length of the CDR3 is 20 residues. V shed 0 bases and J shed 0 bases, with 24 bases lying between them. Germline CDR1 is DFQATT and CDR2 is SNEGSKA (reference sequence). CDR3 loop: CSARDPQGAGFGIAKNIQYF. The CDR3 DNA reads as TGCAGTGCTAGAGATCCCCAGGGAGCTGGCTTTGGAATAGCCAAAAACATTCAGTACTTC.

V is TRBV4-1 and J is TRBJ1-2; 8 bases are shared with TRBD1. This CDR3 is 16 amino acids long. The germline V gene encodes CDR1 MGHRA and CDR2 YSYEKL. V lost 1 base and J lost 4; bases outside the gene matches: 8. The CDR3 DNA reads TGCGCCAGCAGCCAAGGGGGGACAGGAAGCAGCTATGGCTACACCTTC. This encodes CASSQGGTGSSYGYTF.

The chain links TRBV15 to TRBJ2-1; TRBD2 might be the D (5 bases). The V end lost 0 bases, the J end lost 5 bases, and 14 bases lay between the germline ends. The CDR3 is 16 residues long. Germline CDR1 reads LNHNV; CDR2 reads YYDKDF (reference sequence). The CDR3: CATSRDLASGDNEQFF. CDR3 DNA: TGTGCCACCAGCAGAGATTTAGCGTCTGGGGACAATGAGCAGTTCTTC.

This clonotype appeared a few times. This sequence joins TRBV30 and TRBJ2-1, with no clear D. CDR1 is GTSNPN and CDR2 is SVGIG in the germline V gene (reference sequence). The CDR3 sequence is 11 residues long. The ends were cut back, 2 bases at V and 4 bases at J, with 3 bases in the middle. In DNA form, the CDR3 reads TGTGCCTGGAGTCCGTACAATGAGCAGTTCTTC. It encodes CAWSPYNEQFF.

The table lists this clonotype with a few counts. Here the CDR3 reads CASSSPGTFF. Written as DNA, the CDR3 is TGTGCCAGCAGTTCCCCCGGGACTTTCTTT. The chain carries TRBV6-6 and TRBJ1-1, with D hard to call. CDR1 MNHNY and CDR2 SVGAGI come from the germline V gene (reference sequence). The V gene lost 4 bases and the J gene lost 12 bases, with 9 bases spanning the gap. The length of the CDR3 is 10 residues.